This record looks at one TCR beta chain sequence and its context. This CDR3 region has 15 residues. CDR1 is MNHNY and CDR2 is SVGAGI in the germline V gene (reference sequence). The V gene end was trimmed by 4 bases and the J gene end by 4 bases; junction bases not matched to a gene: 4. These data originate in a study of blood T cell repertoires in COVID-19. TCRdb's table, derived via immunoSEQ multiplex PCR, lists solely in-frame clones and lacks some. The sample has roughly 180,000 clones, around 83% seen once; the top ten hold 5.4%. Specimen: peripheral blood. This sequence originates from a woman aged 45-65 years with COVID-19, enrolled during active disease. V and J are TRBV6-6 and TRBJ1-5, with 10 bases fitting TRBD1. CDR3 sequence: CASSWGTGENQPQHF. Written as DNA, the CDR3 is TGTGCCAGCAGTTGGGGGACAGGGGAAAATCAGCCCCAGCATTTT.